A single sample gave rise to the 13 T cell receptor beta chains below, sequenced in a study of T cells in Graves' hyperthyroidism and ophthalmopathy. RNA transcripts served as the template for amplifying TCR beta CDR3 regions. The TCR CDR3 was amplified in a first-round RT-PCR using the HTBI primer set. MiXCR was run by TCRdb on the multiplex PCR reads, yielding one entry per CDR3 protein. The table lists more than 300,000 distinct CDR3 sequences, approximately 14% of them singletons. What was sequenced was blood. These receptors were obtained from a woman aged 55-69 years with Graves' hyperthyroidism.

The chain has TRBV29-1 and TRBJ2-2; D remains ambiguous. Germline CDR1 is SQVTM and CDR2 is ANQGSEA. Trimming took 0 bases from V and 3 from J, leaving 14 bases between them. The CDR3 has 16 amino acids. The CDR3 DNA reads TGCAGCGTTGAAGATCGGGCAGCCCGGGACACCGGGGAGCTGTTTTTT. As protein: CSVEDRAARDTGELFF.

In nucleotides, the CDR3 is TGTGCCAGTTCTGGACAGGGACACTATGGCTACACCTTC. This encodes CASSGQGHYGYTF. This rearrangement joins TRBV6-1 to TRBJ1-2; TRBD1 matches at 8 bases. Germline V CDR1 and CDR2: MNHNS, SASEGT. The CDR3 has 13 residues. The V gene end was trimmed by 9 bases and the J gene end by 3 bases; junction bases not matched to a gene: 6.

This clonotype was found a few times. The V gene is TRBV19, the J gene TRBJ2-1; 11 bases line up with TRBD1. Trimming removed 6 bases from V and 4 bases from J; junction bases left unmatched: 5. The CDR3 runs to 15 residues. Germline V gene data show CDR1 as LNHDA and CDR2 as SQIVND (reference sequence). CDR3 protein: CASSRGQGAYNEQFF. The CDR3 bases are TGTGCCAGTAGCCGCGGACAGGGGGCTTACAATGAGCAGTTCTTC.

The rearrangement joins TRBV18 to TRBJ2-5, with 8 positions matching TRBD2. The V and J ends lost 3 bases and 3 bases, in that order; junction bases with no gene match: 3. CDR1 is KGHSH and CDR2 is LQKENI in the germline V gene. The CDR3 sequence is 14 residues long. CDR3 sequence reads: CASSPGREEETQYF. The CDR3 DNA sequence: TGTGCCAGCTCACCCGGGAGGGAGGAAGAGACCCAGTACTTC. Supplemented by reference TRBV18 and TRBJ2-5, the full variable domain reads NAGVMQNPRHLVRRRGQEARLRCSPMKGHSHVYWYRQLPEEGLKFMVYLQKENIIDESGMPKERFSAEFPKEGPSILRIQQVVRGDSAAYFCASSPGREEETQYFGPGTRLLVL.

This clonotype was picked up many times. The chain links TRBV12-3 or TRBV12-4 to TRBJ1-1, with 7 bases identical to TRBD1. Unmatched junction bases numbered 7, after V lost 7 bases and J lost 2 bases. The length of the CDR3 is 14 residues. The CDR3 DNA follows: TGTGCCAGCACCAAAGGAGGGGGCAACACTGAAGCTTTCTTT. It yields the protein CASTKGGGNTEAFF.

This clonotype was detected ten times or more. The chain has TRBV20-1 and TRBJ2-5; weak D call: TRBD2 (5 bases). Between the trimmed V and J ends, which lost 1 base and 4 bases, there was a span of 16 bases. Germline loops: CDR1 DFQATT, CDR2 SNEGSKA (reference sequence). The CDR3 loop spans 15 amino acids. The CDR3 loop reads CSARASGKGGETQYF. CDR3 bases: TGCAGTGCTAGAGCTTCCGGGAAGGGCGGAGAGACCCAGTACTTC.

The chain is built from TRBV5-1 and TRBJ2-7, with 9 positions matching TRBD2. With 4 bases clipped from V and 3 bases from J, the junction kept 11 bases outside the gene matches. The CDR3 totals 16 residues. Germline V CDR1 and CDR2: SGHRS, YFSETQ. Written as DNA, the CDR3 is TGCGCCAGCAGCCCGTCGACTAGCGGAAATTACTACGAGCAGTACTTC. Translation: CASSPSTSGNYYEQYF.

This chain uses TRBV28 with TRBJ2-2; 9 positions agree with TRBD2. The CDR3 is 17 amino acids. The germline gives CDR1 MDHEN, CDR2 SYDVKM. V lost 7 bases and J lost 1; bases outside the gene matches: 10. The CDR3, as DNA: TGTGCCAGCATCACCCTCTTAGCGGGAGAGAACACCGGGGAGCTGTTTTTT. It translates to CASITLLAGENTGELFF.

This clonotype was picked up a small number of times. The chain has TRBV18 and TRBJ2-7; a possible D gene is TRBD1 (6 bases). This CDR3 comprises 15 residues. The V end was cut by 3 bases, the J end by 0 bases, with 12 bases between. The V gene's germline CDR1 is KGHSH and CDR2 LQKENI. The CDR3 bases are TGTGCCAGCTCACCTACAGGGTTCCCCTCCTACGAGCAGTACTTC. As protein: CASSPTGFPSYEQYF.

Details on this clonotype: A read error is possible here, since a much larger clone lies one base away. This rearrangement joins TRBV20-1 to TRBJ2-7; D gene unclear. The V gene's germline CDR1 is DFQATT and CDR2 SNEGSKA (reference sequence). The CDR3 consists of 12 residues. DNA of the CDR3: TGCAGTGCCCCGGACCAACGTTACGATCAGTACTTC. This gives the protein CSAPDQRYDQYF.

This clonotype was detected many times. This chain uses TRBV20-1 with TRBJ2-5; no reliable D call. The length of the CDR3 is 13 residues. V was cut by 6 bases and J by 2 bases, with 13 bases left in between. Germline CDR1 DFQATT, CDR2 SNEGSKA (reference sequence). CDR3 DNA sequence: TGCAGTGCGGGCGGCCACCAGCAAGAGACCCAGTACTTC. Its translation is CSAGGHQQETQYF.

Many counts were recorded for this clonotype. V usage is TRBV12-3 or TRBV12-4 and J usage is TRBJ2-5, with D uncertain. Trimming removed 4 bases at V and 7 bases at J, with 10 bases between. The CDR3 is made up of 12 amino acids. The CDR3 DNA sequence: TGTGCCAGCAGTTCCCCCTCTGGGACCCAGTACTTC. Residues: CASSSPSGTQYF.

Concerning this clonotype itself: This may be a read error: a much more frequent sequence differs by one nucleotide. The rearrangement joins TRBV29-1 to TRBJ1-1; D unresolved. CDR3 length: 15 residues. The germline V and J ends were trimmed by 4 bases and 0 bases, with 15 bases remaining between them. Per the germline V gene, CDR1 is SQVTM and CDR2 is ANQGSEA. This chain's CDR3 is CSVGAGRGMNTEAFF. CDR3 DNA: TGCAGCGTTGGTGCAGGACGGGGTATGAACACTGAAGCTTTCTTT.